This TCR beta chain comes out of a study of cytomegalovirus exposure and HLA in healthy donors. The study's findings and limits: As was reported, the classifier diagnosed cytomegalovirus status with high specificity and sensitivity. TCR beta sequences reportedly predicted the HLA-A and HLA-B alleles of most subjects accurately. Earlier results showed most TCR beta V segments being productive about 87% or about 30% of the time. Later analysis identified a missense DCLRE1C variant that was linked to TCR beta V- and J-gene trimming.

Primers for the PCR totalled 60 Vbeta and 13 Jbeta. Sequencing was performed with immunoSEQ multiplex PCR; in TCRdb, only in-frame clones are kept and a portion is missing. Of roughly 180,000 clones detected, 75% to 80% appear once; the ten largest clones hold more than 13%. About this clone: What it recognizes is unknown.

CDR3 size: 14 residues. The germline V and J ends were trimmed by 3 bases and 3 bases, with 11 bases remaining between them. From germline, CDR1 is MNHNS and CDR2 SASEGT. The sequence came from a man aged 50-59 years in good health and CMV-seropositive. The specimen sequenced was PBMCs. This chain connects TRBV6-1 to TRBJ2-5; perhaps TRBD2 as D (5 bases). The CDR3 DNA reads as TGTGCCAGCAGTGAGGCGAGGGTCAAAGAGACCCAGTACTTC. Amino acids: CASSEARVKETQYF.